The clone carrying this T cell receptor (beta chain) has just a few counts. Antigen specificity is unknown. The identical CDR3 is also encoded by other nucleotide sequences in the sample. Sequencing was at deep level. Here immunoSEQ multiplex PCR was the method, and the copy in TCRdb shows in-frame clones only, minus some. The data contain 2 million to 2.5 million clones, over 85% of them singletons. Only CD45RO-negative cells positively selected for CCR7 counted as naive CD8 cells, so terminally differentiated effector memory CD45RA+ cells were excluded. This specimen comes from a study of shared clonotypes between healthy human individuals. Study in general: The donor group consisted of two women and a few men, aged 18 to 49. The plates for each donor numbered three CD4 naive, three CD4 memory, two CD8 naive and one CD8 memory. Points from the study as a whole: Donor clonotype sharing was expected to depend on sequencing depth.

Germline V gene lookup returns CDR1 KGHSH and CDR2 LQKENI. With 3 bases removed from V and 1 base from J, the gap between germline ends came to 7 bases. This CDR3 has 13 amino acids. The sequencing input was naive CD8+ T cells sorted from blood. The V and J genes are TRBV18 and TRBJ2-7; TRBD1 is a possible D gene (6 bases). This sequence was found in a young man in good health. The CDR3 DNA sequence: TGTGCCAGCTCACCCACAGGGTCCTACGAGCAGTACTTC. Protein sequence: CASSPTGSYEQYF. The full variable domain, rest sourced from reference TRBV18 and TRBJ2-7, is NAGVMQNPRHLVRRRGQEARLRCSPMKGHSHVYWYRQLPEEGLKFMVYLQKENIIDESGMPKERFSAEFPKEGPSILRIQQVVRGDSAAYFCASSPTGSYEQYFGPGTRLTVT.